This TCR beta chain stems from a study of human T cells and chemical hapten exposure. About the research overall: Mostly female patients had alopecia areata, totalis or universalis.

This clonotype was counted only a few times. The time point here: patch test 2, 6 weeks after DPC sensitization. Treatment specified: therapeutic diphenylcyclopropenone sensitization with weekly scalp DPC. In every case, blood was obtained before the patch test was applied. Original processing methods: A typical sample had approximately 93,000 TCRs, with about 20,000 to 690,600 overall. MiXCR, run by TCRdb on the RACE reads, gives a single entry per CDR3 protein. These V and J calls rely on TCRdb rather than the paper's analysis. Of approximately 90,000 distinct CDR3 sequences in the sample, approximately 11% were seen once. With 2 bases removed from V and 5 bases from J, the gap between germline ends came to 19 bases. The CDR3 spans 16 residues. Germline V gene sequence: CDR1 MNHNY, CDR2 SVGAGI (reference sequence).

The specimen was whole blood, collected in connection with sensitization to the hapten diphenylcyclopropenone (DPC). The chain is built from TRBV6-6 and TRBJ2-7; tentatively, D is TRBD1 (6 bases). This receptor was identified in a man aged 40-49 years with alopecia areata. Some clones in this sample may be carry-over from other donors' samples. The CDR3 sequence: CASSYVEGAGVDEQYF. The CDR3 nucleotides read TGTGCCAGCAGTTACGTGGAAGGGGCAGGGGTAGACGAGCAGTACTTC.